Here is one T cell receptor beta chain with its context. Its antigen is undetermined. This sample is part of a study of T-cell reconstitution after alpha-beta-depleted transplantation in children. The CDR3 loop spans 14 amino acids. CDR1 is MGHRA, CDR2 YSYEKL, per germline. Trimming stripped 6 bases from V and 2 bases from J, with 11 bases between. General study results and limits: T-cell numbers and diversity one year post-transplant derived largely from freshly generated T cells. Some patients owed their high day-60 TCRbeta diversity to surviving recipient T cells and thymic progenitors. Reportedly, only several hundred clones from non-depleted graft cells drove alpha-beta T-cell counts at about two months.

As it was prepared, the TCRbeta library received unique molecular identifiers. Each CDR3 protein gets one entry after TCRdb re-called the PCR reads with MiXCR. In the table there are some 350,000 distinct CDR3 sequences, around 16% of which are singletons. Sequencing was performed on PBMCs, mostly from graft donor cells, taken 360 days after TCRalphabeta/CD19-depleted stem cell transplant. The rearrangement joins TRBV4-1 to TRBJ2-1; a possible D gene is TRBD2 (6 bases). The receptor was isolated from a male patient aged 2 to 10 who had a stem cell transplant for acute lymphoblastic leukemia, so the T cells may come from the graft donor. CDR3 in amino acids: CASSHGTAYNEQFF. The CDR3 DNA is TGCGCCAGCAGTCACGGGACTGCCTACAATGAGCAGTTCTTC.